Presented here are 3 T cell receptor beta chains from one specimen sequenced in a study of identical twins. TCRdb independently ran MiXCR on the 5' RACE reads; one entry per CDR3 protein. This table has around 960,000 distinct CDR3 sequences, approximately 13% appearing once. The sample also formed part of further work on yellow fever vaccine responses in identical twins.

The specimen was PBMCs. Receptor source: a woman between 18 and 30 years old in good health.

The chain uses TRBV10-3 and TRBJ2-3; TRBD1 matches 10 bases. This CDR3 has 14 residues. V lost 10 bases and J lost 4; bases outside the gene matches: 8. The germline CDR1 and CDR2 sequences are ENHRY and SYGVKD. The CDR3, as DNA: TGTGCCACCTCCGGGACAGGGGACCCAGATACGCAGTATTTT. It specifies CATSGTGDPDTQYF.

The chain is built from TRBV6-1 and TRBJ2-6; D gene uncertain. The CDR3 sequence is 15 residues long. Germline V gene data show CDR1 as MNHNS and CDR2 as SASEGT. V was cut by 11 bases and J by 2 bases, with 16 bases left in between. In DNA, the CDR3 is TGTGCCTCAACAGAAGGCCCTACTGGGGCCAACGTCCTGACTTTC. It encodes CASTEGPTGANVLTF.

The chain links TRBV4-1 to TRBJ2-2, with unresolved D. Trimming removed 2 bases at V and 4 bases at J, with 8 bases between. The CDR3 is 14 residues long. Germline V gives CDR1 MGHRA, CDR2 YSYEKL. CDR3 loop: CASSQLVVTGELFF. CDR3 nucleotide sequence: TGCGCCAGCAGCCAACTAGTAGTCACCGGGGAGCTGTTTTTT.